These 4 T cell receptor beta chains share one sample of origin, sequenced in a study of T cell responses to AZD1222 COVID-19 vaccine. Some clones are missing from TCRdb's copy, which holds only in-frame ones; the method was immunoSEQ multiplex PCR. The repertoire holds about 120,000 clones, with roughly 92% as singletons. Sequenced material: peripheral blood, taken on day 0 of AZD1222 vaccination. The receptor set was obtained from an adult in good health.

The J gene is TRBJ1-1, the V gene TRBV10-3; D gene unclear. V was pared by 6 bases and J by 1 base, with 9 bases between. Germline assignment: CDR1 ENHRY and CDR2 SYGVKD. There are 13 residues in the CDR3. The chain's CDR3 is CAIREQENTEAFF. CDR3 bases: TGTGCCATCAGGGAGCAGGAGAACACTGAAGCTTTCTTT.

In DNA, the CDR3 is TGCAGCGTTAGGGACAGGGAAAAACTGTTTTTT. Protein product: CSVRDREKLFF. V and J are TRBV29-1 and TRBJ1-4; 8 bases line up with TRBD1. Germline values: CDR1 SQVTM, CDR2 ANQGSEA. CDR3 size: 11 residues. The V and J ends lost 5 bases and 8 bases, in that order; junction bases with no gene match: 1. The whole variable domain, remainder taken from reference TRBV29-1 and TRBJ1-4, is SAVISQKPSRDICQRGTSLTIQCQVDSQVTMMFWYRQQPGQSLTLIATANQGSEATYESGFVIDKFPISRPNLTFSTLTVSNMSPEDSSIYLCSVRDREKLFFGSGTQLSVL.

The CDR3 nucleotides are TGCGCCAGCCGACCCCCCTCCCTGGGATCAGGCACCGGGGAGCTGTTTTTT. As protein: CASRPPSLGSGTGELFF. J is TRBJ2-2 and V is TRBV5-1; D is uncertain. Germline V gene data show CDR1 as SGHRS and CDR2 as YFSETQ. The CDR3 has 17 amino acids. With 7 bases removed from V and 4 bases from J, the gap between germline ends came to 23 bases.

This clone has a handful of counts. The chain employs TRBV5-4 and TRBJ1-2; D is uncertain. Per germline, CDR1 SGHNT and CDR2 YYREEE (reference sequence). Trimming took 5 bases from V and 7 from J, leaving 18 bases between them. This CDR3 is 14 amino acids long. CDR3 loop: CASRYDMGAAGYTF. DNA of the CDR3: TGTGCCAGCAGGTATGACATGGGAGCAGCTGGCTACACCTTC.